The 4 T cell receptor beta chains below all came from one sample that was sequenced in a study of early T cells in non-severe SARS-CoV-2 infection. Using its own MiXCR run on the 5' RACE reads, TCRdb lists one record per CDR3 protein. The sample holds more than 60,000 distinct CDR3 sequences, 12% seen once. The material was whole blood, obtained at baseline. The origin of the receptors is an adult who was a healthcare worker with PCR-confirmed SARS-CoV-2 infection or an uninfected control (not recorded which). The donor label of this sample is uncertain.

This rearrangement joins TRBV5-4 to TRBJ2-7, with D uncertain. The V gene's germline CDR1 is SGHNT and CDR2 YYREEE (reference sequence). The CDR3 has 13 residues. Trimming left V 4 bases short and J 7 bases short, with 15 bases between. Written as DNA, the CDR3 is TGTGCCAGCAGCCCCGTCCCTACCGGGGAGCAGTACGTC. It codes for CASSPVPTGEQYV.

The rearrangement uses TRBV6-2 or TRBV6-3 and TRBJ1-2, with D possibly being TRBD1 (5 bases). CDR1 is MNHEY and CDR2 is SVGEGT in the germline V gene. The germline V and J ends were trimmed by 6 bases and 3 bases, with 8 bases remaining between them. This CDR3 has 12 residues. The chain's CDR3 is CASRTGYYGYTF. The CDR3 nucleotides read TGTGCCAGCAGAACAGGTTACTATGGCTACACCTTC.

The sample holds many counts of this clonotype. V is TRBV7-6 and J is TRBJ2-3; D gene uncertain. The CDR3 length is 15 residues. CDR1 and CDR2 (germline): SGHVS, FNYEAQ. V lost 0 bases and J 0 bases, leaving 7 bases between the germline ends. The DNA for the CDR3 is TGTGCCAGCAGCTTAGCGCCCGGGAGCACAGATACGCAGTATTTT. It translates to CASSLAPGSTDTQYF.

The rearrangement uses TRBV6-1 and TRBJ2-7; tentatively, D is TRBD1 (6 bases). CDR1 is MNHNS and CDR2 is SASEGT in the germline V gene. V was shortened by 2 bases and J by 2 bases, with 7 bases between the two germline ends. CDR3 length: 13 amino acids. The DNA of the CDR3 is TGTGCCAGCAGTGAAACAGGGCCCTACGAGCAGTACGTC. Translating gives CASSETGPYEQYV.